This T cell receptor (beta chain) was obtained from a study of T cell changes during pregnancy in multiple sclerosis (dated by TCRdb to the late 2010s). Regarding the study in general: In women with multiple sclerosis, the researchers looked at how the T cell repertoire shifted as pregnancy progressed.

This clone appeared a single time. Its antigen target is currently unknown. No base qualities exist here, and no much larger clone lies one base off it. The receptor library was made with the immunoSEQ multiplex PCR assay. The clones in this table, taken by TCRdb from immuneACCESS, are in-frame only. Not every clone is retained; where verified, under half of the shortfall comes from an unresolved V gene, and the cause of the rest is unknown. Here the sample has about 21,000 clones; 91% occur a single time. The ten top clones hold roughly 0.7% of the sample. This receptor was obtained from a female donor with multiple sclerosis, enrolled in a pregnancy study. The starting material was CD4+ T cells from peripheral blood mononuclear cells, obtained in the third trimester of pregnancy.

The nucleotide sequence reads TGTGCCAGTAGTCTCTCGGACAGGGTTCGGGGCTACACCTTC. This sequence encodes CASSLSDRVRGYTF. The V and J segments used are TRBV19 and TRBJ1-2; 8 central bases correspond to TRBD1. Compared with germline, V lacks 5 bases and J lacks 8 bases; bases without a gene match: 10. For CDR1 and CDR2, the germline V gene (reference sequence) lists LNHDA and SQIVND. From cysteine to phenylalanine, the CDR3 is 14 amino acids long. Solely the CDR3 DNA is kept, with 42 bases framed from the first base.